This T cell receptor (beta chain) was sequenced in a study of T cell therapy after organ transplantation (dated by TCRdb to between 2018 and 2021). For the wider study: Autologous CMV-specific T cells, expanded in vitro for 2 to 3 weeks with a peptide pool of 30 HLA class I and II CMV epitopes, were used as therapy products. Most of the ten patients were classed as clinical responders and two as nonresponders. Patients were given up to 6 doses of T cells at 2-week intervals and were followed for over 25 weeks after finishing therapy. The study was a follow-up TRBV repertoire analysis of an open-label phase I trial of autologous CMV-specific adoptive T cell therapy in solid-organ transplant recipients. Across 2 to 6 intravenous infusions, patients got a median of 1.92 x 10^8 CMV-specific T cells. Blood samples for the long-term post-therapy time point were taken 20 to 29 weeks after therapy ended. Of the roughly eleven patients, only 7 or 8 had long-term post-therapy samples available. Summary of the overall study and its limitations: Fold change in CD8 clonality after therapy was inversely correlated with pretherapy clonality, suggesting that less biased repertoires were more receptive to remodeling. Reduced sample coverage from poor CD8+ T cell yield may be reflected in the few expansions detected in nonresponders. Because the cohort was small, confounders such as concurrent antirejection and antiviral medications could not be assessed. Both transferred clonotypes and endogenous clonotypes not detected in the therapy products appeared to be included in post-therapy reconstitution. Nonresponders showed marked pretherapy clonal expansions with minimal repertoire change after therapy.

Using the immunoSEQ two-step, bias-controlled multiplex PCR assay, TRB CDR3 regions were amplified from genomic DNA. CDR3 libraries were sequenced on an Illumina NextSeq 500. Per the authors' processing: The immunoSEQ Analyzer platform was used for the initial alignment and bioinformatics, which included bias normalization against synthetic CDR3 analogs. Annotation of V, D and J genes was based on the definitions in the IMGT database. For further TRBV analyses, VDJtools version 1.1.10 and the R package tcR version 2.2.1.11 were used with default settings. GLIPH analysis was done using default settings in version 1.0. In CDR3 sequences with at least 5 reads, significant changes in clonotype frequency were tested by a 2-sided binomial test with Benjamini-Hochberg correction (alpha = 0.01). The table comes from immuneACCESS by way of TCRdb, which keeps in-frame sequences with V and J called. Part of the clones is missing from these tables; in studies checked, under half for an unresolved V gene and the rest for unknown reasons. The V and J calls and clone size come from that table; D and trimming were worked out from the DNA. The sample table contains about 18,000 clones; only one count was recorded for about 85% of them. The biggest ten clones account for around a third of the sample.

Interpreted using the paper, the time point label stands for: 20-29 weeks after completion of therapy. Solid-organ transplant recipients with drug-resistant/recurrent cytomegalovirus were included as patients. Fewer than 13 trial participants were chosen for repertoire analysis on the basis of the availability of post-therapy peripheral blood mononuclear cells. Viable CD3+CD8+CD4- lymphocytes were isolated from PBMCs by sorting on a BD FACSAria III. Genomic DNA was extracted from sorted cells with the Qiagen DNeasy Kit. To note about this clone: Its antigen specificity is not known. Base quality data are lacking; no much larger clone is found one base away.

The receptor comes from a human patient who had received a solid organ transplant and had CMV disease. A transplant means some T cells may be of graft donor rather than patient origin. This sample comprised CD8+ T cells from blood, obtained after autologous CMV-specific T cell therapy.

The bases read TGCGCCAGCGAGGGTGGCTATGGCTACACCTTC. It codes for CASEGGYGYTF. This chain is built from TRBV10-1 and TRBJ1-2, with the D gene call left open. As encoded in the germline V gene (reference sequence), CDR1 is WNHNN while CDR2 is SYGVQD. Trimming takes 8 bases from V and 4 bases from J, and the germline ends sit 8 bases apart. The CDR3 measures 11 amino acids from cysteine to phenylalanine. CDR3 DNA is the only sequence kept; it has 33 bases, read in frame from the first base.